Following are 7 T cell receptor beta chains from one sample sequenced in a study of regulatory dendritic cells for organ transplantation. Sequencing used immunoSEQ multiplex PCR; TCRdb keeps in-frame clones, though not all of them. The repertoire holds fewer than 12,000 clones, with roughly 70% as singletons. Source material: memory CD8+ T cells from blood. The subset was: CD45RO+ memory T cells. The receptors were gathered from a human donor in good health.

The chain employs TRBV4-3 and TRBJ2-2, with a weak D call TRBD1 (5 bases). V was clipped by 4 bases and J by 7 bases, with 19 bases between them. CDR1 is LGHNA, CDR2 YSLEER, per germline. The CDR3 has 16 residues. CDR3 in DNA: TGCGCCAGCAGCCCTCTCCCGACAGAGCTGAACGGGGAGCTGTTTTTT. This gives the protein CASSPLPTELNGELFF.

The rearrangement links TRBV6-1 to TRBJ1-6; unclear D gene. Germline-derived CDR1 and CDR2 are MNHNS and SASEGT. This CDR3 comprises 14 residues. V was clipped by 6 bases and J by 8 bases, with 14 bases between them. CDR3: CASRFTPVDSPLHF. CDR3 DNA sequence: TGTGCCAGCAGATTTACCCCGGTCGATTCACCCCTCCACTTT.

The chain has TRBV7-9 and TRBJ2-7; no firm D call. The V gene's germline CDR1 is SEHNR and CDR2 FQNEAQ (reference sequence). The germline V and J ends were trimmed by 7 bases and 3 bases, with 7 bases remaining between them. This CDR3 region has 11 residues. The CDR3 here is CASTQYYEQYF. In DNA, the CDR3 is TGTGCCAGCACCCAATACTACGAGCAGTACTTC. The full variable domain, in which reference TRBV7-9 and TRBJ2-7 provide the parts outside the CDR3, is DTGVSQNPRHKITKRGQNVTFRCDPISEHNRLYWYRQTLGQGPEFLTYFQNEAQLEKSRLLSDRFSAERPKGSFSTLEIQRTEQGDSAMYLCASTQYYEQYFGPGTRLTVT.

This chain links TRBV7-8 with TRBJ1-5; tentatively, D is TRBD1 (5 bases). This CDR3 has 16 residues. The V and J ends lost 3 bases and 6 bases respectively, with 18 bases between them. CDR1 and CDR2 (germline): SGHVS, FQNEAQ. CDR3 DNA: TGTGCCAGCAGCTTTTTCGGCAATCTGGGGGGTCAGCCCCAGCATTTT. Translated: CASSFFGNLGGQPQHF.

The chain employs TRBV9 and TRBJ1-2, with TRBD1 matching 7 bases. V lost 4 bases, J lost 6 bases, and 15 bases stayed unmatched. Germline V CDR1 and CDR2: SGDLS, YYNGEE. This CDR3 is 16 amino acids long. CDR3 region: CASSPPTGGGSDGYTF. In DNA, the CDR3 is TGTGCCAGCAGCCCCCCAACGGGAGGGGGCAGTGATGGCTACACCTTC.

The rearrangement links TRBV27 to TRBJ2-7; the D gene is possibly TRBD2 (7 bases). Germline CDR1 and CDR2: MNHEY and SMNVEV (reference sequence). The ends were cut back, 6 bases at V and 0 bases at J, with 15 bases in the middle. CDR3 length equals 15 residues. The CDR3 sequence: CASRGGRGSSYEQYF. CDR3 nucleotide sequence: TGTGCCAGCAGAGGGGGGCGGGGGTCCTCCTACGAGCAGTACTTC.

J is TRBJ2-6 and V is TRBV4-1, with D tentatively TRBD2 (5 bases). This CDR3 is 17 amino acids long. Deletions cut 1 base from V and 0 bases from J, with 10 bases between. Per germline, CDR1 MGHRA and CDR2 YSYEKL. CDR3 DNA sequence: TGCGCCAGCAGCCAAGCGGACTTCGCCTCTGGGGCCAACGTCCTGACTTTC. It encodes CASSQADFASGANVLTF.